Listed here is a single T cell receptor (beta chain). This entry is derived from a study of shared clonotypes between healthy human individuals. Study-level information: Samples came from a couple of female and three male donors aged 18 to 49.

From germline, CDR1 is SGDLS and CDR2 YYNGEE. V trimming: 0 bases; J trimming: 5 bases; junction bases outside the gene matches: 4. CDR3 size: 15 residues. Deep-level assay runs were performed. Assay: immunoSEQ multiplex PCR; the TCRdb copy retains only in-frame clones and omits some. Of fewer than 600,000 clones detected, 70% to 80% appear once; the ten largest clones hold 12%. The clonotype was recovered from a woman between 40 and 50 years old in good health. Some clones in this sample may be carry-over from other donors' samples. This chain links TRBV9 with TRBJ2-1, with 8 bases aligning to TRBD2. Sample: PBMCs. CDR3 sequence: CASSVGGRPHNEQFF. Written as DNA, the CDR3 is TGTGCCAGCAGCGTAGGCGGGAGGCCGCACAATGAGCAGTTCTTC. Full variable domain (missing parts from reference TRBV9 and TRBJ2-1): DSGVTQTPKHLITATGQRVTLRCSPRSGDLSVYWYQQSLDQGLQFLIQYYNGEERAKGNILERFSAQQFPDLHSELNLSSLELGDSALYFCASSVGGRPHNEQFFGPGTRLTVL.